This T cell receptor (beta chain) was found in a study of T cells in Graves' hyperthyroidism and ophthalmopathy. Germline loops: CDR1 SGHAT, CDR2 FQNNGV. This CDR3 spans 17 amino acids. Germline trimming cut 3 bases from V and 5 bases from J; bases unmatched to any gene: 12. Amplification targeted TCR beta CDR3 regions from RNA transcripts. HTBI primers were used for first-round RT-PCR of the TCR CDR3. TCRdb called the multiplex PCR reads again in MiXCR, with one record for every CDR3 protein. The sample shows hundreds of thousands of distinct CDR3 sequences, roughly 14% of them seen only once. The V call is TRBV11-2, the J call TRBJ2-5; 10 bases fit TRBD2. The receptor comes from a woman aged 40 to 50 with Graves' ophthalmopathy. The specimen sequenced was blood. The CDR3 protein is CASSLLVSGRADETQYF. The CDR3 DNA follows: TGTGCCAGCAGCTTGCTCGTCAGCGGGAGGGCCGATGAGACCCAGTACTTC.